This record concerns one T cell receptor beta chain sequence. Its antigen is as yet unknown. These data are taken from a study of cytomegalovirus exposure and HLA in healthy donors. Study results and limitations: Per a prior analysis, the majority of TCR beta V segments were productive roughly 87% or roughly 30% of the time.

The CDR3 is made up of 16 amino acids. V was clipped by 3 bases and J by 2 bases; unmatched bases: 8. Germline lookup yields CDR1 ENHRY and CDR2 SYGVKD. Vbeta (60) and Jbeta (13) primers were used in the PCR. Sequenced by immunoSEQ multiplex PCR; TCRdb stores in-frame clones only, minus some. This sample has 120,000 to 150,000 clones, with roughly 76% found just once. The sequencing sample was made of PBMCs. This chain joins TRBV10-3 and TRBJ2-3; TRBD1 aligns across 7 bases. The sequence came from a woman between 35 and 50 years old in good health and CMV-seronegative. CDR3: CAISEGQAIYTDTQYF. Written as DNA, the CDR3 is TGTGCCATCAGTGAAGGACAGGCGATATACACAGATACGCAGTATTTT.